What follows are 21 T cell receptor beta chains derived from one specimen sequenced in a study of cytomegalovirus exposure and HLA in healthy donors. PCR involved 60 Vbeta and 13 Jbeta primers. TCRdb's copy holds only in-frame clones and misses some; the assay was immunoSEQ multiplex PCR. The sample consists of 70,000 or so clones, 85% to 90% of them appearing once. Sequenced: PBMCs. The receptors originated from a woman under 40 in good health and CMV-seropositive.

The CDR3 reads CAGRQFPSTDTQYF. In DNA, the CDR3 is TGTGCCGGCCGACAGTTCCCGAGCACAGATACGCAGTATTTT. The chain recombines TRBV2 with TRBJ2-3; weak D call: TRBD1 (5 bases). Germline V lookup: CDR1 SNHLY, CDR2 FYNNEI. CDR3 size: 14 residues. Trimming shortened V by 11 bases and J by 0 bases, and 15 bases separated the two germline ends.

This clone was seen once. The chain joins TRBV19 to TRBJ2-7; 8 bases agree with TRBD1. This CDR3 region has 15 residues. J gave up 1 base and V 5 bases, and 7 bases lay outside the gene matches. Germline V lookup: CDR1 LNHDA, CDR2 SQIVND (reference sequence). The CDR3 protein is CASSQYGTGSYEQYF. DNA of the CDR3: TGTGCCAGTAGTCAATATGGGACAGGATCCTACGAGCAGTACTTC.

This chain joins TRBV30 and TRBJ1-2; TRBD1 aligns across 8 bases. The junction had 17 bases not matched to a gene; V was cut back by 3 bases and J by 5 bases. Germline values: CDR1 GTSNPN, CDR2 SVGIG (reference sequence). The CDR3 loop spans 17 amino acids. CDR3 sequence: CAWREDRDRRGGYGYTF. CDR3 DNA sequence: TGTGCCTGGAGGGAGGACAGGGACCGCCGGGGAGGTTATGGCTACACCTTC.

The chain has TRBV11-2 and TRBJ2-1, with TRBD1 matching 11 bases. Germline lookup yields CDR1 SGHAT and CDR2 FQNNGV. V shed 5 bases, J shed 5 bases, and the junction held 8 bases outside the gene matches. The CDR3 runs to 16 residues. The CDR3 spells CASSPGTGGLDNEQFF. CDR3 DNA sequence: TGTGCCAGCAGCCCGGGGACAGGGGGGTTGGACAATGAGCAGTTCTTC.

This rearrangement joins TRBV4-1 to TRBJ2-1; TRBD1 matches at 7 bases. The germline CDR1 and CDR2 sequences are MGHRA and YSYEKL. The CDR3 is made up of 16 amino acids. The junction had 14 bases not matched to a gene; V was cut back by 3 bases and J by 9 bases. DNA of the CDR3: TGCGCCAGCAGCCATCCCACCAAACAGGGGCATGGTGAGCAGTTCTTC. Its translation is CASSHPTKQGHGEQFF.

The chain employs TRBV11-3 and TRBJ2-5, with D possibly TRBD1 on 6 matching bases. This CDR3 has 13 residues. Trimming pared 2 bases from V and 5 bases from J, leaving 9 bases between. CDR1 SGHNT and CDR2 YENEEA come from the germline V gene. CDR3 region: CASSLQGLETQYF. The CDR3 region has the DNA TGTGCCAGCAGCTTACAGGGGCTTGAGACCCAGTACTTC.

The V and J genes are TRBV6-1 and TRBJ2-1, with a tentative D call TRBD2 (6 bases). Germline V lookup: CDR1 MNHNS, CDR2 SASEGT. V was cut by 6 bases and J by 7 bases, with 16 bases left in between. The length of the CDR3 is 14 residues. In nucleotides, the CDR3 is TGTGCCAGCAGAAGCCGGGACTTTCTTAATGAGCAGTTCTTC. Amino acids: CASRSRDFLNEQFF.

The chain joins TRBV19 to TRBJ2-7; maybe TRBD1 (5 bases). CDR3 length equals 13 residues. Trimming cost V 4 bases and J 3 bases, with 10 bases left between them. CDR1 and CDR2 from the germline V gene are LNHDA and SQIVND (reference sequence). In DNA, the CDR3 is TGTGCCAGTAGTAGCCAAGGGGTCTACGAGCAGTACTTC. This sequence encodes CASSSQGVYEQYF.

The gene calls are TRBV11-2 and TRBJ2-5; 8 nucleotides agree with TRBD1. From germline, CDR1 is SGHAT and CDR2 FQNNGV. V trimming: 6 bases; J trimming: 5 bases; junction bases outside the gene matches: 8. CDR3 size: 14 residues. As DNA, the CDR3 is TGTGCCAGCAGTCAGAACAGGGGGTTTGAGACCCAGTACTTC. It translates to CASSQNRGFETQYF.

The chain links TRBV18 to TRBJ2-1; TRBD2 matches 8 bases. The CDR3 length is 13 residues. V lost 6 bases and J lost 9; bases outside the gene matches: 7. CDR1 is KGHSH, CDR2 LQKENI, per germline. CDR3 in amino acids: CASSPGLESEQFF. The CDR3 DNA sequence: TGTGCCAGCTCCCCGGGACTAGAGAGTGAGCAGTTCTTC.

CDR3 nucleotides: TGTGCCAGCAGGGACCGGGGGACAGGGGGTCAGGGCTACACCTTC. This encodes CASRDRGTGGQGYTF. The chain is built from TRBV28 and TRBJ1-2; 11 positions match TRBD1. CDR1 is MDHEN, CDR2 SYDVKM, per germline. The CDR3 length is 15 residues. The junction had 11 bases not matched to a gene; V was cut back by 6 bases and J by 8 bases.

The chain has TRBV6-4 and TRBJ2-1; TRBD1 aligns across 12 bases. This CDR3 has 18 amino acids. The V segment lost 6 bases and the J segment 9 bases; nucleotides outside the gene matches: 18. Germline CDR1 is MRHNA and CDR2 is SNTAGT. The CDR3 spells CASSAGTGGASGGSEQFF. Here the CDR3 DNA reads TGTGCCAGCAGCGCCGGGACAGGGGGCGCATCGGGGGGAAGTGAGCAGTTCTTC.

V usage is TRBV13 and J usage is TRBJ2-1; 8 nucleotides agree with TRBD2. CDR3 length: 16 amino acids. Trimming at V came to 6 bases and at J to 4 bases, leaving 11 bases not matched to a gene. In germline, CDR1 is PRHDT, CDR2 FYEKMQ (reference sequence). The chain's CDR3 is CASSHLSGRAYNEQFF. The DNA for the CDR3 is TGTGCCAGCAGTCACCTAAGCGGGAGAGCGTACAATGAGCAGTTCTTC.

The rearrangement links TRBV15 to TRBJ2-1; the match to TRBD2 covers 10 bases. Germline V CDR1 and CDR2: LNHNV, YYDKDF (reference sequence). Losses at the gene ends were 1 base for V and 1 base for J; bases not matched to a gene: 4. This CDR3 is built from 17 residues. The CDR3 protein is CATSRGPAGGSYNEQFF. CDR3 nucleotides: TGTGCCACCAGCAGAGGACCAGCGGGAGGGTCCTACAATGAGCAGTTCTTC.

Here the CDR3 reads CASSLVQGNSPLHF. The CDR3 DNA reads as TGTGCCAGCAGCTTAGTGCAGGGGAATTCACCCCTCCACTTT. This chain links TRBV7-9 with TRBJ1-6; maybe TRBD1 (6 bases). The CDR3 is made up of 14 amino acids. The germline V and J ends were trimmed by 1 base and 7 bases, with 8 bases remaining between them. Germline values: CDR1 SEHNR, CDR2 FQNEAQ (reference sequence).

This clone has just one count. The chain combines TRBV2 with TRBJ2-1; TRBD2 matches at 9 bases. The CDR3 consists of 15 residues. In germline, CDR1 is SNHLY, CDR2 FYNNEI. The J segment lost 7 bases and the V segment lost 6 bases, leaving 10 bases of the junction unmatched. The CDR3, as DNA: TGTGCCAGCAGCGGCGCGGCGGGAGGGCGGAATGAGCAGTTCTTC. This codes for CASSGAAGGRNEQFF.

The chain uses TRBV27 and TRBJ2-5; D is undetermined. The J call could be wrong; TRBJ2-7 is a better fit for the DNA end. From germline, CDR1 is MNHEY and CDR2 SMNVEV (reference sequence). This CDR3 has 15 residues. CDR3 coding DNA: TGTGCCAGCAGTTTGCTTGGCGGTTCAACCTACGAGCAGTACTTC. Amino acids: CASSLLGGSTYEQYF.

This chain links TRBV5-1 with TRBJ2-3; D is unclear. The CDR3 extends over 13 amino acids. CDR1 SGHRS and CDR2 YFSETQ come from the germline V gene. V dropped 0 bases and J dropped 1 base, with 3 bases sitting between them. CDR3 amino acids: CASSLGRTDTQYF. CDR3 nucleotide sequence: TGCGCCAGCAGCTTGGGGCGCACAGATACGCAGTATTTT.

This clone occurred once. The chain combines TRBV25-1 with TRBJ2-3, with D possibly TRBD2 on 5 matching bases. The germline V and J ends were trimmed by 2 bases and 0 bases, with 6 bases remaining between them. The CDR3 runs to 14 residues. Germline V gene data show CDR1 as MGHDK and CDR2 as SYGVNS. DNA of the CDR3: TGTGCCAGCAGTGAAGGGGAGAGCACAGATACGCAGTATTTT. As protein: CASSEGESTDTQYF.

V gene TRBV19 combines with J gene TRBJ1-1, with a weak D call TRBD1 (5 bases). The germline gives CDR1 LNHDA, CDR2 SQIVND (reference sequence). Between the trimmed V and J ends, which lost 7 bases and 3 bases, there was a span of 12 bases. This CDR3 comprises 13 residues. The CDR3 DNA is TGTGCCAGTATCACTACAGGCTACACTGAAGCTTTCTTT. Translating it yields CASITTGYTEAFF.

CDR3 residues: CASSVEVGEEFF. The CDR3 DNA reads as TGTGCCAGCAGTGTAGAGGTAGGGGAGGAGTTCTTC. The rearrangement links TRBV2 to TRBJ2-1, with D maybe TRBD2 (6 bases). Germline values: CDR1 SNHLY, CDR2 FYNNEI. The CDR3 runs 12 residues. V shed 4 bases and J shed 14 bases, with 15 bases lying between them.